This T cell receptor beta chain derives from a study of blood T cell repertoires in COVID-19. Some clones are missing from TCRdb's copy, which holds only in-frame ones; the method was immunoSEQ multiplex PCR. The sample yields tens of thousands of clones, around 76% seen once. This CDR3 spans 17 amino acids. Germline loops: CDR1 SGHAT, CDR2 FQNNGV. V was clipped by 5 bases and J by 4 bases; unmatched bases: 17. The rearrangement uses TRBV11-2 and TRBJ2-7, with TRBD2 identical over 7 bases. The sequencing sample was made of peripheral blood. The receptor's source is a woman aged 80 or older with acute or convalescent COVID-19. The CDR3 nucleotides are TGTGCCAGCAGCCCCATCGGGGGTGGGACCGGGGGGTACGAGCAGTACTTC. It translates to CASSPIGGGTGGYEQYF.